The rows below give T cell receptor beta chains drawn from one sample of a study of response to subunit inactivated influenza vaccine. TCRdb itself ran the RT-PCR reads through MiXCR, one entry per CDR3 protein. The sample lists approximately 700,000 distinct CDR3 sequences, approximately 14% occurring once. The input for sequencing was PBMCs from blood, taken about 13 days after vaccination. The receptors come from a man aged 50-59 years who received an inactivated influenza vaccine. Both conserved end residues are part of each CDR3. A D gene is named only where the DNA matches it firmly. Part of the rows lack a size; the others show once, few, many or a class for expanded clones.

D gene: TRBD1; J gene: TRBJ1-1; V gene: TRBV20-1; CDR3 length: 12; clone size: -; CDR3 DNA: TGCAGTTCGTCACAGGGGGGATTTAATGCTTTCTTT; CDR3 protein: CSSSQGGFNAFF
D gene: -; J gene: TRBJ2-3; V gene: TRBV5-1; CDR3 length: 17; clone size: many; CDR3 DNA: TGCGCCAGCAGCCACCTCAAGGACAGTGCTAGCACAGATACGCAGTATTTT; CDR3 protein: CASSHLKDSASTDTQYF
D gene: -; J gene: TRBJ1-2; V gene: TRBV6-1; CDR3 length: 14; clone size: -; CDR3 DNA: TGTGCCATCAACCCGACCGGAGTTAACTATGGCTACACCTTC; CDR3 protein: CAINPTGVNYGYTF
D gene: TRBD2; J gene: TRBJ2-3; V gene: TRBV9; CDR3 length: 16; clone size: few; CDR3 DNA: TGTGCCAGCAGCAGACAACTAGCGGGGGGCACAGATACGCAGTATTTT; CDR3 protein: CASSRQLAGGTDTQYF
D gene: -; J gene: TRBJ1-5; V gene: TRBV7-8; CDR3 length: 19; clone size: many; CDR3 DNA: TGTGCCAGCAAGGTGGAGTTCGGGGGGCGAGCTTTGGGCAATCAGCCCCAGCATTTT; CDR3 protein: CASKVEFGGRALGNQPQHF
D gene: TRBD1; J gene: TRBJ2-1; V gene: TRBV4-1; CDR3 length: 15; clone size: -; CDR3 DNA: TGCGCCAGCAGCCAACCCGGGCAGGGGGCCTATGAGCAGTTCTTC; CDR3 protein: CASSQPGQGAYEQFF
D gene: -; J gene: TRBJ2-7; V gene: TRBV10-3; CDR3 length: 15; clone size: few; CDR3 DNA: TGTGCCATCAGTGAGCCGAGGGACTTCGGGTACGAGCAGTACTTC; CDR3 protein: CAISEPRDFGYEQYF
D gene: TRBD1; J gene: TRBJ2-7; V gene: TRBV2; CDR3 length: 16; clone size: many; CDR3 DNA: TGTGCCAGCAGTGAAGCGCCTCGGGACAGATGGTACGAGCAGTACTTC; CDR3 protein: CASSEAPRDRWYEQYF
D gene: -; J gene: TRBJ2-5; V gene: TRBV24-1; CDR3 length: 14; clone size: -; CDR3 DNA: TGTGCCACCAGTGATTTCCCAGATCAAGAGACCCAGTACTTC; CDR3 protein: CATSDFPDQETQYF
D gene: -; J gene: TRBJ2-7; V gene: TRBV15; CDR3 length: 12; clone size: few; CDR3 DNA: TGTGCCACTGGGCAGCCCTCCTACGAGCAGTACTTC; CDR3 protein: CATGQPSYEQYF
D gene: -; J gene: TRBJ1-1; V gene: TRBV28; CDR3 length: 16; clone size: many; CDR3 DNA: TGTGCCAGCAGCCCCTCTCGCGGGGTATCTCGGGCTGAAGCTTTCTTT; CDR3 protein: CASSPSRGVSRAEAFF
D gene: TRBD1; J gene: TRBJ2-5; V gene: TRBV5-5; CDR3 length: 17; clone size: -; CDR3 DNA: TGTGCCAGCAGCAGGGGACAGGGGGCCTCAACGTCGGAGACCCAGTACTTC; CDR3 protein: CASSRGQGASTSETQYF
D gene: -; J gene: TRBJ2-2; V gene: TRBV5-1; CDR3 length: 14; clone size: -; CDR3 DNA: TGCGCCAGCGCGGCGGGGCCGAACACCGGGGAGCTGTTTTTT; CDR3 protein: CASAAGPNTGELFF
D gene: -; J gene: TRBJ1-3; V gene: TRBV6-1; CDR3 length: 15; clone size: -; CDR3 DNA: TGTGCCAGCAGTCAGGAGTTCTTCTCTGGAAACACCATATATTTT; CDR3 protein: CASSQEFFSGNTIYF
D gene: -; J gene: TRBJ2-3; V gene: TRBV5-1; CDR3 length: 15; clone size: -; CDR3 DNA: TGCGCCAGCAGCTTCCGCCCGGCAAGCACAGATACGCAGTATTTT; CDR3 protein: CASSFRPASTDTQYF
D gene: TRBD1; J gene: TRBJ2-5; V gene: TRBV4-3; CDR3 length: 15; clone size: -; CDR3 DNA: TGCGCCAGCAGCCAGGGACAGGGAGCCCAAGAGACCCAGTACTTC; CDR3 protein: CASSQGQGAQETQYF
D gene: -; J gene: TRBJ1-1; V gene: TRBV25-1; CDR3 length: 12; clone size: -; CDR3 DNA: TGTGCCAGCAGTGAATCCGGCAAAAGCGCTTTCTTT; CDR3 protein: CASSESGKSAFF
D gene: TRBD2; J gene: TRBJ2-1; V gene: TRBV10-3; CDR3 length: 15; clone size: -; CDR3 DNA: TGTGCCATCAGTGAGTCGATACTAGCGGGAGATGAGCAGTTCTTC; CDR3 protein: CAISESILAGDEQFF